One sample yielded the 21 T cell receptor beta chains listed below, sequenced in a study of regulatory T cells in long-lasting Graves disease. Time point indicated: newly diagnosed GD, antithyroid drugs for less than 3 months. PBMC RNA was the source of the TCR library. Both iRepertoire HTBI primers and Arm-PCR of CDR3 regions were used to build the TCR beta libraries. From the multiplex PCR reads, TCRdb called clonotypes with MiXCR, one entry per CDR3 protein. The sample shows 560,000 or so distinct CDR3 sequences, roughly a sixth of them seen only once. In addition, the sample was reused for a study of T cells in Graves' hyperthyroidism and ophthalmopathy.

The material was peripheral blood mononuclear cells (PBMCs), obtained at new diagnosis, from a patient treated with antithyroid drugs. Source of these receptors: a man younger than 30 with Graves disease.

This chain connects TRBV13 to TRBJ2-3; the D gene could be TRBD1 or TRBD2 (5 bases each). Germline values: CDR1 PRHDT, CDR2 FYEKMQ (reference sequence). There are 15 residues in the CDR3. V lost 3 bases to trimming and J lost 6 bases, with 16 bases between them. CDR3 bases: TGTGCCAGCAGCTTGGCCCCGGGACCAGTCGATACGCAGTATTTT. This translates into CASSLAPGPVDTQYF.

This clonotype was seen many times. The CDR3 here is CAWSVSADTQYF. The CDR3 DNA reads as TGTGCCTGGAGTGTGTCCGCAGATACGCAGTATTTT. V and J are TRBV30 and TRBJ2-3; D is unclear. This CDR3 is built from 12 residues. V lost 0 bases to trimming and J lost 4 bases, with 5 bases between them. Per germline, CDR1 GTSNPN and CDR2 SVGIG (reference sequence).

The table lists this clonotype with many counts. J is TRBJ2-1 and V is TRBV7-2, with D possibly matching TRBD1 (6 bases). V lost 1 base to trimming and J lost 8 bases, with 21 bases between them. The CDR3 sequence is 17 residues long. Germline V CDR1 and CDR2: SGHTA, FQGNSA. This chain's CDR3 is CASSLVYGGRGSDEQFF. The DNA for the CDR3 is TGTGCCAGCAGCTTAGTTTACGGTGGCAGGGGCTCTGATGAGCAGTTCTTC. Complete variable domain (other parts from reference TRBV7-2 and TRBJ2-1): GAGVSQSPSNKVTEKGKDVELRCDPISGHTALYWYRQSLGQGLEFLIYFQGNSAPDKSGLPSDRFSAERTGGSVSTLTIQRTQQEDSAVYLCASSLVYGGRGSDEQFFGPGTRLTVL.

This clonotype came up many times. The rearrangement uses TRBV5-1 and TRBJ2-7; 10 nucleotides match TRBD1. The J segment lost 5 bases and the V segment lost 4 bases, leaving 6 bases of the junction unmatched. The germline V gene encodes CDR1 SGHRS and CDR2 YFSETQ. This CDR3 spans 14 amino acids. The CDR3 bases are TGCGCCAGCAGCCGATCGACAGGGGGCGACGAGCAGTACTTC. As protein: CASSRSTGGDEQYF.

This clonotype was detected many times. The CDR3 reads CASSFSASGSYEQYF. CDR3 bases: TGTGCCAGCAGCTTTTCGGCTAGCGGGTCCTACGAGCAGTACTTC. The V gene is TRBV7-9, the J gene TRBJ2-7, with TRBD2 matching 8 bases. The CDR3 has 15 residues. Trimming cost V 3 bases and J 1 base; bases outside gene matches: 5. Germline V lookup: CDR1 SEHNR, CDR2 FQNEAQ (reference sequence).

The sample holds many counts of this clonotype. The chain joins TRBV11-1 to TRBJ2-7; D possibly corresponds to TRBD1 (6 bases). V lost 4 bases and J lost 4, with 11 bases in between. Germline values: CDR1 SGHAT, CDR2 FQDESV (reference sequence). This CDR3 has 13 residues. CDR3: CASSSLRGYEQYF. DNA for the CDR3: TGTGCCAGCAGCTCTCTCAGGGGATACGAGCAGTACTTC.

This clonotype was seen many times. The chain has TRBV11-2 and TRBJ1-6; tentative D call: TRBD1 (5 bases). Germline lookup yields CDR1 SGHAT and CDR2 FQNNGV. The CDR3 spans 14 residues. Trimming removed 5 bases at V and 6 bases at J, with 11 bases between. This CDR3 reads CASSGSGRNSPLHF. The DNA for the CDR3 is TGTGCCAGCAGCGGGTCAGGGCGTAATTCACCCCTCCACTTT.

This clonotype was counted many times. The chain has TRBV28 and TRBJ2-2; D possibly corresponds to TRBD2 (6 bases). There are 16 residues in the CDR3. V lost 3 bases and J lost 2, with 13 bases in between. Germline loops: CDR1 MDHEN, CDR2 SYDVKM. The CDR3, as DNA: TGTGCCAGCAGTTTCCGGGACTTGTATAACACCGGGGAGCTGTTTTTT. Its protein is CASSFRDLYNTGELFF.

This clonotype was detected only a few times. The chain couples TRBV27 to TRBJ1-2; D might be TRBD1 (5 bases). This CDR3 has 13 residues. Between the trimmed V and J ends, which lost 6 bases and 4 bases, there was a span of 12 bases. The germline V gene encodes CDR1 MNHEY and CDR2 SMNVEV (reference sequence). The CDR3 is CASRPRGLYGYTF. The CDR3 nucleotides are TGTGCCAGCAGGCCTCGGGGCCTCTATGGCTACACCTTC.

A remark on this clonotype: This may arise from a read error, as a much more abundant clone is one base away. The V call is TRBV28, the J call TRBJ2-2; D is perhaps TRBD2 (6 bases). The CDR3 spans 16 residues. From germline, CDR1 is MDHEN and CDR2 SYDVKM. V lost 4 bases, J lost 4 bases, and 16 bases lay in between. In DNA form, the CDR3 reads TGTGCCAGCAGTTCACGGGTCTGGAGGGGCACCGGGGAGCTGTTTTTT. Its translation: CASSSRVWRGTGELFF.

This clonotype has a count of ten or more. This sequence joins TRBV19 and TRBJ2-5; 7 nucleotides agree with TRBD1. The germline V gene encodes CDR1 LNHDA and CDR2 SQIVND (reference sequence). V shed 6 bases, J shed 2 bases, and the junction held 15 bases outside the gene matches. The CDR3 totals 17 residues. The CDR3 DNA reads as TGTGCCAGTAGACTATCAAGCCGACAGGGCCTTCAAGAGACCCAGTACTTC. As protein: CASRLSSRQGLQETQYF.

This clonotype came up many times. The gene calls are TRBV29-1 and TRBJ2-3; either TRBD1 or TRBD2 may supply D (5 bases each). The V end was cut by 3 bases, the J end by 0 bases, with 16 bases between. CDR1 and CDR2 from the germline V gene are SQVTM and ANQGSEA. The CDR3 runs to 16 residues. The CDR3 DNA follows: TGCAGCGTTGATATTGGGACGCGACCTAGCACAGATACGCAGTATTTT. Protein sequence: CSVDIGTRPSTDTQYF.

This sequence joins TRBV27 and TRBJ2-7; possibly TRBD1 for D (5 bases). Trimming removed 5 bases at V and 2 bases at J, with 16 bases between. This CDR3 spans 15 amino acids. Germline CDR1 is MNHEY and CDR2 is SMNVEV (reference sequence). Written as DNA, the CDR3 is TGTGCCAGCAGTGCCCCCAGCCGCAGGGCCTACGAGCAGTACTTC. Translation gives CASSAPSRRAYEQYF.

This clonotype appeared many times. The chain's CDR3 is CASRIQGANTGELFF. For the CDR3, the DNA is TGTGCCAGCAGGATACAGGGGGCGAACACCGGGGAGCTGTTTTTT. The chain is built from TRBV12-3 or TRBV12-4 and TRBJ2-2, with 8 bases fitting TRBD1. This CDR3 spans 15 amino acids. V trimming: 6 bases; J trimming: 0 bases; junction bases outside the gene matches: 3.

A few counts support this clonotype. The genes are TRBV20-1 and TRBJ1-1; possible D gene TRBD1, 5 bases. V was trimmed by 2 bases and J by 2 bases, leaving 12 bases between them. The germline CDR1 and CDR2 sequences are DFQATT and SNEGSKA (reference sequence). The CDR3 runs 14 residues. The CDR3 loop is CSARIGGSNTEAFF. CDR3 nucleotide sequence: TGCAGTGCTAGAATTGGGGGGAGCAACACTGAAGCTTTCTTT.

This clonotype was picked up many times. The rearrangement links TRBV28 to TRBJ2-1; TRBD2 might be the D (6 bases). Germline V gene sequence: CDR1 MDHEN, CDR2 SYDVKM. The CDR3 has 14 amino acids. Trimming pared 6 bases from V and 6 bases from J, leaving 15 bases between. The CDR3 sequence: CASSTLRGGNEQFF. For the CDR3, the DNA is TGTGCCAGCAGCACGCTAAGGGGAGGCAATGAGCAGTTCTTC. Using reference TRBV28 and TRBJ2-1 for the parts outside the CDR3, the full variable domain is DVKVTQSSRYLVKRTGEKVFLECVQDMDHENMFWYRQDPGLGLRLIYFSYDVKMKEKGDIPEGYSVSREKKERFSLILESASTNQTSMYLCASSTLRGGNEQFFGPGTRLTVL.

This clonotype was found a few times. The rearrangement links TRBV7-9 to TRBJ2-7; D might be TRBD1 or TRBD2, each matching 5 bases. CDR3 size: 15 residues. The V gene's germline CDR1 is SEHNR and CDR2 FQNEAQ (reference sequence). V lost 5 bases, J lost 3 bases, and 17 bases lay in between. The CDR3 DNA is TGTGCCAGCAGCCTCCCCGGGGCCAAGGTCTACGAGCAGTACTTC. Translating it yields CASSLPGAKVYEQYF.

The chain combines TRBV9 with TRBJ1-6, with a tentative D call TRBD1 (6 bases). With 4 bases removed from V and 7 bases from J, the gap between germline ends came to 15 bases. The CDR3 spans 15 residues. The germline V gene encodes CDR1 SGDLS and CDR2 YYNGEE. In nucleotides, the CDR3 is TGTGCCAGCAGCCCGACAGGAAACCTAAATTCACCCCTCCACTTT. It specifies CASSPTGNLNSPLHF.

There are many counts of this clonotype. V and J are TRBV5-1 and TRBJ1-2; D is possibly TRBD1 (5 bases). V dropped 5 bases and J dropped 0 bases, with 11 bases sitting between them. CDR3 length: 14 amino acids. CDR1 and CDR2 from the germline V gene are SGHRS and YFSETQ. CDR3 sequence reads: CASRRQPSNYGYTF. The CDR3 region has the DNA TGCGCCAGCAGAAGACAGCCTTCTAACTATGGCTACACCTTC.

This clonotype was seen at least ten times. The rearrangement uses TRBV7-9 and TRBJ2-1; D perhaps matches TRBD1 (7 bases). Germline values: CDR1 SEHNR, CDR2 FQNEAQ (reference sequence). Trimming removed 6 bases from V and 1 base from J, with 19 bases in between. The CDR3 extends over 17 amino acids. The CDR3 is CASSTEGRGESYNEQFF. In DNA form, the CDR3 reads TGTGCCAGCAGTACTGAAGGCAGGGGGGAGTCCTACAATGAGCAGTTCTTC.

This clonotype was picked up many times. A read error may account for a junction end that differs from germline. The rearrangement uses TRBV5-1 and TRBJ2-3; 16 nucleotides agree with TRBD2. CDR1 is SGHRS, CDR2 YFSETQ, per germline. The CDR3 spans 15 residues. Here the CDR3 DNA reads TGTGCCAGCAGTCCGGGACTAGCGGGAGGGGATACGCAGTATTTT. Protein: CASSPGLAGGDTQYF. Based on the CDR3 plus reference TRBV5-1 and TRBJ2-3, the full variable domain is KAGVTQTPRYLIKTRGQQVTLSCSPISGHRSVSWYQQTPGQGLQFLFEYFSETQRNKGNFPGRFSGRQFSNSRSEMNVSTLELGDSALYLCASSPGLAGGDTQYFGPGTRLTVL.